These 31 T cell receptor beta chains originate from one sample sequenced in a study of blood T cell repertoires in COVID-19. TCRdb keeps only in-frame clones here, not all; method: immunoSEQ multiplex PCR. This table has about 180,000 clones, around 84% appearing once. Sequencing was carried out using peripheral blood. These receptors all stem from a woman aged 45 to 65 with COVID-19, enrolled during active disease.

This clone was recorded only once. The J gene is TRBJ1-3, the V gene TRBV7-2; D might be TRBD1 (6 bases). The V end was cut by 3 bases, the J end by 4 bases, with 16 bases between. The CDR3 has 16 residues. CDR1 and CDR2 from the germline V gene are SGHTA and FQGNSA. CDR3 nucleotide sequence: TGTGCCAGCAGCTTCCACATCGGGGGGCAAGGAAACACCATATATTTT. This codes for CASSFHIGGQGNTIYF.

The V gene is TRBV7-3, the J gene TRBJ2-1; no clear D gene. This CDR3 is 16 amino acids long. V was trimmed by 5 bases and J by 0 bases, leaving 14 bases between them. The germline V gene encodes CDR1 SGHTA and CDR2 FQGTGA. The CDR3 region is CASSPSQLSSYNEQFF. As DNA, the CDR3 is TGTGCCAGCAGCCCCTCGCAATTGAGCTCCTACAATGAGCAGTTCTTC.

The chain combines TRBV4-1 with TRBJ2-5; D is perhaps TRBD1 (6 bases). Per germline, CDR1 MGHRA and CDR2 YSYEKL. Trimming shortened V by 4 bases and J by 3 bases, and 21 bases separated the two germline ends. The CDR3 is made up of 17 amino acids. The CDR3, as DNA: TGCGCCAGCAGCCGTGTTAATATCGGGACAACCAAAGAGACCCAGTACTTC. Its translation: CASSRVNIGTTKETQYF.

This chain joins TRBV4-3 and TRBJ2-3; a possible D gene is TRBD2 (6 bases). Germline V CDR1 and CDR2: LGHNA, YSLEER. Between the trimmed V and J ends, which lost 3 bases and 4 bases, there was a span of 11 bases. This CDR3 spans 14 amino acids. The CDR3 coding sequence is TGCGCCAGCAGCCAGGTCGGGAGCGCAGATACGCAGTATTTT. It encodes CASSQVGSADTQYF.

A few counts support this clone. The chain uses TRBV18 and TRBJ1-1, with 10 bases identical to TRBD1. The germline CDR1 and CDR2 sequences are KGHSH and LQKENI. V was clipped by 3 bases and J by 4 bases; unmatched bases: 8. The CDR3 covers 16 residues. Here the CDR3 DNA reads TGTGCCAGCTCACCGCCCGGGACAGGGGTTTCCACTGAAGCTTTCTTT. This codes for CASSPPGTGVSTEAFF.

The V call is TRBV11-2, the J call TRBJ2-7; D may be TRBD1 (5 bases). Trimming took off 7 bases at V and 6 bases at J, with 19 bases between the two ends. The length of the CDR3 is 14 residues. Germline V gene data show CDR1 as SGHAT and CDR2 as FQNNGV. CDR3 DNA: TGTGCCAGCAATTCTGCCGGGTCCAGGGCCGAGCAGTACTTC. As protein: CASNSAGSRAEQYF.

This chain joins TRBV3-1 (or the pseudogene TRBV3-2) and TRBJ2-2, with 10 bases lining up with TRBD2. V shed 3 bases, J shed 8 bases, and the junction held 0 bases outside the gene matches. This CDR3 is built from 13 residues. Looked up from germline, CDR1 is LGHDT and CDR2 is YNNKEL (reference sequence). CDR3 DNA sequence: TGTGCCAGCAGCCAGACTAGCGGGGGGGAGCTGTTTTTT. Translation: CASSQTSGGELFF.

The V call is TRBV20-1, the J call TRBJ1-6; D not certain. Germline CDR1 DFQATT, CDR2 SNEGSKA (reference sequence). The CDR3 runs 13 residues. V shed 3 bases and J shed 7 bases, with 10 bases lying between them. CDR3 nucleotides: TGCAGTGCTAGTCAGGATTTGAATTCACCCCTCCACTTT. Translating gives CSASQDLNSPLHF.

The V and J genes are TRBV12-3 or TRBV12-4 and TRBJ1-1; maybe TRBD1 (6 bases). The CDR3 is 12 amino acids. The V and J ends lost 4 bases and 9 bases respectively, with 12 bases between them. The CDR3 reads CASSYNRVKAFF. CDR3 bases: TGTGCCAGCAGTTACAACAGGGTCAAAGCTTTCTTT.

The chain links TRBV9 to TRBJ1-6, with TRBD1 matching 11 bases. CDR3 size: 15 residues. V was clipped by 0 bases and J by 10 bases; unmatched bases: 3. In germline, CDR1 is SGDLS, CDR2 YYNGEE. The CDR3 DNA sequence: TGTGCCAGCAGCGTAGTCGGGACAGGGGGATCACCCCTCCACTTT. Translation gives CASSVVGTGGSPLHF. Based on the CDR3 plus reference TRBV9 and TRBJ1-6, the full variable domain is DSGVTQTPKHLITATGQRVTLRCSPRSGDLSVYWYQQSLDQGLQFLIQYYNGEERAKGNILERFSAQQFPDLHSELNLSSLELGDSALYFCASSVVGTGGSPLHFGNGTRLTVT.

This chain links TRBV7-9 with TRBJ2-2, with 10 bases matching TRBD2. CDR3 length equals 19 residues. The trim removed 4 bases at V and 2 bases at J, leaving 13 bases unmatched. Germline-derived CDR1 and CDR2 are SEHNR and FQNEAQ (reference sequence). CDR3 residues: CASSSTGKLAGINTGELFF. The CDR3 DNA reads as TGTGCCAGCAGCTCGACCGGCAAACTAGCGGGGATTAACACCGGGGAGCTGTTTTTT. The full variable domain, completed using reference TRBV7-9 and TRBJ2-2, is DTGVSQNPRHKITKRGQNVTFRCDPISEHNRLYWYRQTLGQGPEFLTYFQNEAQLEKSRLLSDRFSAERPKGSFSTLEIQRTEQGDSAMYLCASSSTGKLAGINTGELFFGEGSRLTVL.

The chain employs TRBV4-2 and TRBJ2-7; the D gene is possibly TRBD2 (5 bases). CDR1 and CDR2 from the germline V gene are LGHNA and YNFKEQ. The V end lost 2 bases, the J end lost 0 bases, and 11 bases lay between the germline ends. The CDR3 runs to 15 residues. CDR3 sequence reads: CASSQSERSSYEQYF. The CDR3 nucleotides are TGTGCCAGCAGCCAATCGGAGCGGAGCTCCTACGAGCAGTACTTC.

On this clone itself: A junction end diverges from the germline sequence, so it may reflect a read error. This chain uses TRBV18 with TRBJ2-7; 9 bases line up with TRBD1. CDR1 and CDR2 (germline): KGHSH, LQKENI. The CDR3 spans 14 residues. This chain's CDR3 is CASSPGTGSSEQYF. The CDR3 nucleotides are TGTGCCAGCTCACCAGGGACAGGGTCCTCCGAGCAGTACTTC.

This clone came up once. The chain is built from TRBV3-1 (or the pseudogene TRBV3-2) and TRBJ2-7; 8 bases match TRBD1. This CDR3 spans 14 amino acids. Germline CDR1 is LGHDT and CDR2 is YNNKEL (reference sequence). Losses at the gene ends were 1 base for V and 3 bases for J; bases not matched to a gene: 2. The DNA of the CDR3 is TGTGCCAGCAGCCAAGGACAGGGGAACTACGAGCAGTACTTC. It is translated as CASSQGQGNYEQYF.

This chain joins TRBV10-3 and TRBJ2-7, with D maybe TRBD2 (6 bases). Germline CDR1 is ENHRY and CDR2 is SYGVKD. V was pared by 2 bases and J by 0 bases, with 11 bases between. There are 15 residues in the CDR3. The CDR3 DNA follows: TGTGCCATCAGTGAGGGAGGGGCCCCCTCCTACGAGCAGTACTTC. As protein: CAISEGGAPSYEQYF.

This clone came up a few times. The V and J genes are TRBV5-1 and TRBJ1-6, with D hard to call. Trimming left V 0 bases short and J 8 bases short, with 12 bases between. CDR1 and CDR2 from the germline V gene are SGHRS and YFSETQ. The CDR3 runs 15 residues. This CDR3 reads CASSLVEGRDSPLHF. The CDR3 nucleotides are TGCGCCAGCAGCTTGGTGGAGGGTCGGGATTCACCCCTCCACTTT.

There are a few counts of this clone. The rearrangement joins TRBV10-2 to TRBJ1-6, with D unclear. V was trimmed by 6 bases and J by 10 bases, leaving 13 bases between them. The CDR3 has 13 residues. CDR1 WSHSY and CDR2 SAAADI come from the germline V gene. The CDR3 DNA is TGCGCCAGCAGCGCCCCGGGGTACTCACCCCTCCACTTT. Its protein is CASSAPGYSPLHF.

This chain uses TRBV19 with TRBJ2-2, with 8 bases fitting TRBD2. Trimming removed 5 bases from V and 3 bases from J; junction bases left unmatched: 14. Germline V gene lookup returns CDR1 LNHDA and CDR2 SQIVND (reference sequence). This CDR3 has 18 residues. The CDR3 sequence is CASSPRAGGAGDTGELFF. In DNA, the CDR3 is TGTGCCAGTAGTCCGCGGGCGGGGGGCGCGGGGGACACCGGGGAGCTGTTTTTT.

This clone has only one observation. The chain uses TRBV19 and TRBJ1-1, with D perhaps matching TRBD1 (6 bases). Germline CDR1 and CDR2: LNHDA and SQIVND (reference sequence). V lost 2 bases, J lost 0 bases, and 10 bases lay in between. This CDR3 has 15 residues. The CDR3 coding sequence is TGTGCCAGTAGTATAATGCAGGGGATGAACACTGAAGCTTTCTTT. This sequence encodes CASSIMQGMNTEAFF. Together with reference TRBV19 and TRBJ1-1, the CDR3 gives the full variable domain: DGGITQSPKYLFRKEGQNVTLSCEQNLNHDAMYWYRQDPGQGLRLIYYSQIVNDFQKGDIAEGYSVSREKKESFPLTVTSAQKNPTAFYLCASSIMQGMNTEAFFGQGTRLTVV.

The CDR3 sequence is CASSQGLAVDTQYF. The DNA for the CDR3 is TGTGCCAGCAGCCAAGGACTAGCTGTAGATACGCAGTATTTT. The V call is TRBV11-3, the J call TRBJ2-3; TRBD2 matches at 8 bases. The CDR3 loop spans 14 amino acids. The trim removed 5 bases at V and 5 bases at J, leaving 6 bases unmatched. Per the germline V gene, CDR1 is SGHNT and CDR2 is YENEEA.

The chain uses TRBV6-2 or TRBV6-3 and TRBJ2-1, with 9 nucleotides matching TRBD1. CDR1 is MNHEY, CDR2 SVGEGT, per germline. The V segment lost 2 bases and the J segment 3 bases; nucleotides outside the gene matches: 14. This CDR3 has 19 residues. CDR3: CASSYPGTGRGIDYNEQFF. CDR3 sequence (DNA): TGTGCCAGCAGTTACCCCGGGACAGGGCGGGGGATAGACTACAATGAGCAGTTCTTC.

V and J are TRBV12-3 or TRBV12-4 and TRBJ1-2; unclear D gene. Trimming took off 2 bases at V and 6 bases at J, with 4 bases between the two ends. CDR3 length: 11 amino acids. The chain's CDR3 is CASSLIDGYTF. The CDR3 DNA reads TGTGCCAGCAGTTTAATCGATGGCTACACCTTC.

This chain joins TRBV6-1 and TRBJ1-1, with D uncertain. Germline CDR1 is MNHNS and CDR2 is SASEGT. This CDR3 is built from 15 residues. V shed 2 bases and J shed 6 bases, with 16 bases lying between them. The CDR3 DNA reads as TGTGCCAGCAGTGAAAACTCGGGAAAAGCCGCTGAAGCTTTCTTT. This gives the protein CASSENSGKAAEAFF.

This chain joins TRBV3-1 (or the pseudogene TRBV3-2) and TRBJ2-2, with 11 bases that match TRBD2. With 6 bases clipped from V and 5 bases from J, the junction kept 2 bases outside the gene matches. Germline V gene lookup returns CDR1 LGHDT and CDR2 YNNKEL (reference sequence). The CDR3 runs 14 residues. The CDR3 nucleotides are TGTGCCAGCAGATCTAGCGGGGGGACCGGGGAGCTGTTTTTT. This sequence encodes CASRSSGGTGELFF.

The chain links TRBV19 to TRBJ2-1, with TRBD2 matching over 7 bases. Looked up from germline, CDR1 is LNHDA and CDR2 is SQIVND (reference sequence). V lost 3 bases and J lost 7; bases outside the gene matches: 6. The CDR3 spans 14 residues. CDR3 DNA sequence: TGTGCCAGTAGTATGGAGGCGGGGGTGAATGAGCAGTTCTTC. Its translation is CASSMEAGVNEQFF.

The rearrangement uses TRBV5-1 and TRBJ2-7; D might be TRBD2 (6 bases). V was clipped by 0 bases and J by 4 bases, with 17 bases between them. Germline V gene sequence: CDR1 SGHRS, CDR2 YFSETQ. The CDR3 is made up of 16 amino acids. CDR3 sequence (DNA): TGCGCCAGCAGCTTGGGAGGAACGGGGGATAATTACGAGCAGTACTTC. Amino acid sequence: CASSLGGTGDNYEQYF.

This clone was observed a few times. This chain links TRBV3-1 (or the pseudogene TRBV3-2) with TRBJ1-3; D uncertain. CDR1 is LGHDT and CDR2 is YNNKEL in the germline V gene (reference sequence). The CDR3 consists of 13 residues. The V end lost 6 bases, the J end lost 0 bases, and 6 bases lay between the germline ends. The CDR3 bases are TGTGCCAGCAGTCCTAGCTCTGGAAACACCATATATTTT. Encoded protein: CASSPSSGNTIYF.

The rearrangement joins TRBV10-3 to TRBJ1-1; unclear D gene. Per germline, CDR1 ENHRY and CDR2 SYGVKD. Deletions cut 4 bases from V and 4 bases from J, with 10 bases between. The CDR3 consists of 13 residues. CDR3 loop: CAISGATSTEAFF. CDR3 DNA: TGTGCCATCAGTGGGGCAACCAGCACTGAAGCTTTCTTT.

The chain carries TRBV5-1 and TRBJ1-3, with a possible D match to TRBD1 (6 bases). The CDR3 sequence is 15 residues long. Germline CDR1 is SGHRS and CDR2 is YFSETQ. Trimming pared 0 bases from V and 6 bases from J, leaving 13 bases between. CDR3 region: CASSLDGGAENTIYF. DNA of the CDR3: TGCGCCAGCAGCTTGGATGGGGGGGCGGAAAACACCATATATTTT.

This clone was seen only once. The rearrangement uses TRBV2 and TRBJ2-7; a possible D gene is TRBD2 (5 bases). V was trimmed by 5 bases and J by 2 bases, leaving 10 bases between them. CDR1 is SNHLY, CDR2 FYNNEI, per germline. The CDR3 covers 13 residues. As DNA, the CDR3 is TGTGCCAGCAGTCGGGGATTTGCCTACGAGCAGTACTTC. Translated, it gives CASSRGFAYEQYF.

The chain links TRBV12-5 to TRBJ2-7; D ambiguous. The length of the CDR3 is 13 residues. The V and J ends lost 6 bases and 2 bases respectively, with 11 bases between them. CDR1 and CDR2 from the germline V gene are LGHNT and FRNRAP. CDR3 nucleotide sequence: TGTGCTAGTGGCCAAGACAACACCTACGAGCAGTACTTC. This sequence encodes CASGQDNTYEQYF.